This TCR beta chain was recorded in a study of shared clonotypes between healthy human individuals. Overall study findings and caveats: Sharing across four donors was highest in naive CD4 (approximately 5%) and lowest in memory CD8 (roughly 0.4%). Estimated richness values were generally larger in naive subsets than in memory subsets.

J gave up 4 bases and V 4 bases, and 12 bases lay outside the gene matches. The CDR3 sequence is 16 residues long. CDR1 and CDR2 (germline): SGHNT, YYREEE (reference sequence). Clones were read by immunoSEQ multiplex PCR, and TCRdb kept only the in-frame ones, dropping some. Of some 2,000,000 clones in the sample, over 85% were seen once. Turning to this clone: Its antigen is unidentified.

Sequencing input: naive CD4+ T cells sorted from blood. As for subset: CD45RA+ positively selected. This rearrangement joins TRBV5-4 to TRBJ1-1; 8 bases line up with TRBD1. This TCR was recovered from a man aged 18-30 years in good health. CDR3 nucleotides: TGTGCCAGCAGCGCATACAGGGGGGAAGGGAGCACTGAAGCTTTCTTT. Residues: CASSAYRGEGSTEAFF.